This is a list of T cell receptor beta chains from one sample in a study of T-cell reconstitution after alpha-beta-depleted transplantation in children. In TCRdb, the PCR reads were re-called with MiXCR into one record per CDR3 protein. In the table there are 200,000 to 250,000 distinct CDR3 sequences, roughly 10% of which are singletons. The sample here was PBMCs from the stem cell graft donor, taken from the stem cell graft. The receptors were gathered from a human donor who donated a stem cell graft to a child with acute lymphoblastic leukemia. CDR3s leave out the opening cysteine and the closing phenylalanine or tryptophan.

>TRBJ2-5|TRBV19
ASGGGTQY
>TRBJ1-5|TRBV6-1
ASSEGLGDQPQH
>TRBJ2-7|TRBV12-1
ASSFGQGSFNEQY
>TRBJ1-5|TRBV27
ASRIGVNQPQH
>TRBJ1-2|TRBV6-5
ASSSLGGTGDGYT
>TRBJ2-7|TRBV12-3/TRBV12-4
ASSLSPGTGLGAYEQY
>TRBJ2-7|TRBV6-5
ASRGRRSYEQY
>TRBJ1-6|TRBV12-3/TRBV12-4
ASRTRFGDSPLH
>TRBJ1-5|TRBV7-9
ASSLEAANQPQH
>TRBJ2-3|TRBV4-3
ASSQRVGTDTQY
>TRBJ2-3|TRBV20-1
SAEAGTSGGAVDTQY
>TRBJ1-6|TRBV20-1
SAGGTEYNSPLH
>TRBJ2-3|TRBV12-3/TRBV12-4
ASRPIGLGGSTDTQY
>TRBJ2-1|TRBV7-8
ASSLGGGSINEQF
>TRBJ2-7|TRBV20-1
SARETPYEQY
>TRBJ2-7|TRBV5-1
ASSLGRIGPSYEQY
>TRBJ2-7|TRBV4-1
ASSRPNGGDEQY
>TRBJ1-1|TRBV7-9
AADNFGAF
>TRBJ2-1|TRBV5-1
ASSSPPREGQF
>TRBJ1-1|TRBV25-1
ASSAREHTEAF
>TRBJ2-7|TRBV6-5
ASSYPGSYEQY
>TRBJ2-5|TRBV12-3/TRBV12-4
ASSFNAGTEETQY